This T cell receptor beta chain was identified during a study of response to subunit inactivated influenza vaccine. Trimming left V 1 base short and J 8 bases short, with 8 bases between. This CDR3 has 13 amino acids. From germline, CDR1 is MNHEY and CDR2 SVGAGI. This clonotype was seen ten or more times. Its target is not known. TCRdb ran MiXCR on the RT-PCR reads and lists one entry per CDR3 protein. This sample carries over 800,000 distinct CDR3 sequences, 21% of them seen once, and the ten largest clones take roughly 10%. Study-wide points: There was a suggestion from the authors that each seasonal influenza vaccination recruits few new T cells.

This clonotype originated in a man over 45 who received an inactivated influenza vaccine. The sequencing here drew on PBMCs from blood, taken 5 to 6 days after vaccination. The J gene is TRBJ1-4, the V gene TRBV6-5, with unresolved D. This CDR3 is CASSYYQGEKLFF. The CDR3 DNA follows: TGTGCCAGCAGTTACTACCAAGGGGAAAAACTGTTTTTT.